This T cell receptor beta chain came from a study of blood T cell repertoires in COVID-19. Only in-frame clones appear in the TCRdb table, and some are missing; sequencing was by immunoSEQ multiplex PCR. The sample includes tens of thousands of clones, 87% of them seen just once. Germline V lookup: CDR1 SGHRS, CDR2 YFSETQ. Trimming took 2 bases from V and 2 from J, leaving 12 bases between them. This CDR3 has 15 amino acids. The TCR was taken from a human donor with acute or convalescent COVID-19. The donor label of this sample is uncertain. Sequenced sample: peripheral blood. The chain joins TRBV5-1 to TRBJ2-3; TRBD1 is a possible D gene (6 bases). CDR3 residues: CASSFDQGHTDTQYF. DNA for the CDR3: TGCGCCAGCAGCTTTGATCAGGGACACACAGATACGCAGTATTTT.